One sample yielded the 21 T cell receptor beta chains listed below, sequenced in a study of T-cell memory formation after mild COVID-19. TCRdb independently ran MiXCR on the 5' RACE reads; one entry per CDR3 protein. Found here are 550,000 to 700,000 distinct CDR3 sequences, roughly a sixth of them singletons; the top ten hold roughly 7.8%. The sample was PBMCs or a T cell subset sorted from them (not recorded which). These receptors came from an adult woman who had mild COVID-19 (a few samples of this study predate the infection). Cell type and time point are not known.

This clonotype was observed a handful of times. Germline is not matched at one junction end, which may reflect a read error. The rearrangement links TRBV6-1 to TRBJ2-5, with 8 bases fitting TRBD2. The CDR3 covers 14 residues. CDR1 is MNHNS, CDR2 SASEGT, per germline. The CDR3 nucleotides read TGTGCCAGCAGACAATCCGGGAGGGCGTCGTCGGCCGTCTTC. Its protein is CASRQSGRASSAVF.

The sample holds many counts of this clonotype. The chain links TRBV12-3 or TRBV12-4 to TRBJ2-7; D may be TRBD1 (5 bases). V gave up 2 bases and J gave up 3 bases, with 5 bases separating them. CDR3 size: 12 residues. The CDR3 sequence is CASSLQGYEQYF. In DNA, the CDR3 is TGTGCCAGCAGTTTACAGGGCTACGAGCAGTACTTC.

The V gene is TRBV19, the J gene TRBJ2-3; the D call may be TRBD1 or TRBD2 (5 bases each). The CDR3 spans 14 residues. CDR1 is LNHDA, CDR2 SQIVND, per germline (reference sequence). Trimming pared 5 bases from V and 0 bases from J, leaving 9 bases between. In DNA form, the CDR3 reads TGTGCCAGTAGTTGGGACGGAAGCACAGATACGCAGTATTTT. Protein sequence: CASSWDGSTDTQYF.

The rearrangement links TRBV5-1 to TRBJ1-6; unclear D gene. Germline V lookup: CDR1 SGHRS, CDR2 YFSETQ. The CDR3 is made up of 15 amino acids. V was clipped by 0 bases and J by 9 bases, with 13 bases between them. The CDR3 DNA reads as TGCGCCAGCAGCTTGGGAGAACCCTCCGTTTCACCCCTCCACTTT. Amino acid sequence: CASSLGEPSVSPLHF.

The V and J genes are TRBV9 and TRBJ2-7; no clear D. This CDR3 has 15 residues. V dropped 0 bases and J dropped 1 base, with 11 bases sitting between them. Germline lookup yields CDR1 SGDLS and CDR2 YYNGEE. The CDR3 here is CASSVDLALSYEQYF. DNA for the CDR3: TGTGCCAGCAGCGTAGATTTGGCCTTATCCTACGAGCAGTACTTC.

The chain couples TRBV9 to TRBJ2-7; D gene unclear. The CDR3 extends over 12 amino acids. Germline CDR1 is SGDLS and CDR2 is YYNGEE. Trimming stripped 3 bases from V and 6 bases from J, with 10 bases between. The CDR3 spells CASSGSWGEQYF. In DNA form, the CDR3 reads TGTGCCAGCAGCGGCTCTTGGGGCGAGCAGTACTTC. Full variable domain (remainder filled in from reference TRBV9 and TRBJ2-7): DSGVTQTPKHLITATGQRVTLRCSPRSGDLSVYWYQQSLDQGLQFLIQYYNGEERAKGNILERFSAQQFPDLHSELNLSSLELGDSALYFCASSGSWGEQYFGPGTRLTVT.

This clonotype was observed at least ten times. The rearrangement uses TRBV6-6 and TRBJ2-5; D perhaps matches TRBD1 (5 bases). Germline CDR1 reads MNHNY; CDR2 reads SVGAGI (reference sequence). Trimming took 0 bases from V and 4 from J, leaving 9 bases between them. This CDR3 region has 14 residues. The CDR3 coding sequence is TGTGCCAGCAGTTACTCAGTAGGGGCAGAGACCCAGTACTTC. Translated: CASSYSVGAETQYF.

This clonotype was counted between two and nine times. V gene TRBV3-1 combines with J gene TRBJ1-1, with 9 bases aligning to TRBD1. The germline CDR1 and CDR2 sequences are LGHDT and YNNKEL (reference sequence). This CDR3 has 16 amino acids. V gave up 1 base and J gave up 5 bases; unmatched junction bases: 8. In nucleotides, the CDR3 is TGTGCCAGCAGCCAAGTTGCACAGGGGGCGAGTACTGAAGCTTTCTTT. It is translated as CASSQVAQGASTEAFF.

The V gene is TRBV4-1, the J gene TRBJ2-1; D remains unclear. The CDR3 runs to 15 residues. V was trimmed by 5 bases and J by 3 bases, leaving 14 bases between them. Germline V gene data show CDR1 as MGHRA and CDR2 as YSYEKL. The chain's CDR3 is CASSSSEIFYNEQFF. In DNA, the CDR3 is TGCGCCAGCAGCTCCAGCGAGATATTCTACAATGAGCAGTTCTTC.

A single count supports this clonotype. The chain has TRBV6-1 and TRBJ1-5; maybe TRBD1 (6 bases). There are 13 residues in the CDR3. The germline CDR1 and CDR2 sequences are MNHNS and SASEGT. V was cut by 4 bases and J by 8 bases, with 12 bases left in between. The CDR3 bases are TGTGCCAGCAGTGTAAAGACAGGAGAGCCCCAGCATTTT. It encodes CASSVKTGEPQHF.

This clonotype was picked up a small number of times. This chain joins TRBV9 and TRBJ2-2; no clear D. The ends were cut back, 2 bases at V and 3 bases at J, with 8 bases in the middle. Germline V CDR1 and CDR2: SGDLS, YYNGEE. The CDR3 loop spans 14 amino acids. The CDR3 sequence: CASSVPIHTGELFF. CDR3 bases: TGTGCCAGCAGCGTGCCTATTCACACCGGGGAGCTGTTTTTT.

J is TRBJ1-1 and V is TRBV5-1; D uncertain. The length of the CDR3 is 18 residues. V was clipped by 0 bases and J by 10 bases, with 28 bases between them. Per the germline V gene, CDR1 is SGHRS and CDR2 is YFSETQ. The CDR3 loop reads CASSLGTLSPGSLAAAFF. CDR3 DNA sequence: TGCGCCAGCAGCTTGGGCACCCTTTCTCCTGGCTCCTTAGCGGCAGCTTTCTTT. Full variable domain (remainder filled in from reference TRBV5-1 and TRBJ1-1): KAGVTQTPRYLIKTRGQQVTLSCSPISGHRSVSWYQQTPGQGLQFLFEYFSETQRNKGNFPGRFSGRQFSNSRSEMNVSTLELGDSALYLCASSLGTLSPGSLAAAFFGQGTRLTVV.

CDR3 in amino acids: CASSVGTFADTQYF. Written as DNA, the CDR3 is TGTGCCAGCAGCGTAGGGACGTTTGCAGATACGCAGTATTTT. The chain joins TRBV12-3 or TRBV12-4 to TRBJ2-3; D may correspond to TRBD1 or TRBD2 (5 bases each). V shed 6 bases and J shed 4 bases, with 14 bases lying between them. The CDR3 length is 14 residues.

The chain recombines TRBV7-9 with TRBJ2-7; 7 nucleotides align to TRBD1. Germline V gene sequence: CDR1 SEHNR, CDR2 FQNEAQ (reference sequence). V dropped 5 bases and J dropped 9; count of bases not matched to a gene: 16. The CDR3 runs 15 residues. The DNA for the CDR3 is TGTGCCAGCAGCCCTACGGGACAGACCCTACGAGTGCAGTACTTC. As protein: CASSPTGQTLRVQYF. The full variable domain, completed using reference TRBV7-9 and TRBJ2-7, is DTGVSQNPRHKITKRGQNVTFRCDPISEHNRLYWYRQTLGQGPEFLTYFQNEAQLEKSRLLSDRFSAERPKGSFSTLEIQRTEQGDSAMYLCASSPTGQTLRVQYFGPGTRLTVT.

This clonotype was found a few times. This chain links TRBV21-1 with TRBJ1-1; whether TRBD1, the table's D call, matches the DNA was not checked. TRBV21-1 is marked as a pseudogene. The CDR3 loop spans 14 amino acids. CDR3 amino acids: CASSKRGSSSEAFF. CDR3 DNA: TGTGCCAGCAGCAAAAGGGGCAGCTCTTCCGAAGCTTTCTTT.

There are a few counts of this clonotype. The V call is TRBV5-5, the J call TRBJ2-3, with D possibly being TRBD2 (5 bases). V gave up 4 bases and J gave up 0 bases, with 9 bases separating them. The germline V gene encodes CDR1 SGHKS and CDR2 YYEKEE (reference sequence). This CDR3 is built from 14 residues. The CDR3 here is CASSPGVSTDTQYF. The CDR3 coding sequence is TGTGCCAGCAGCCCCGGGGTGAGCACAGATACGCAGTATTTT.

This clonotype was found a few times. The chain recombines TRBV29-1 with TRBJ1-5; D is undetermined. Trimming cost V 3 bases and J 3 bases, with 9 bases left between them. Germline V CDR1 and CDR2: SQVTM, ANQGSEA. This CDR3 has 13 amino acids. The chain's CDR3 is CSVEENTNQPQHF. The DNA of the CDR3 is TGCAGCGTTGAGGAGAATACCAATCAGCCCCAGCATTTT.

V usage is TRBV24-1 and J usage is TRBJ2-1; 14 bases match TRBD2. The CDR3 is made up of 22 amino acids. The V segment lost 1 base and the J segment 4 bases; nucleotides outside the gene matches: 17. Per germline, CDR1 KGHDR and CDR2 SFDVKD. In DNA, the CDR3 is TGTGCCACCAGTGATTTTCACAGGGGCAGGACTAGCGGGAGGCGCGCATACAATGAGCAGTTCTTC. Protein: CATSDFHRGRTSGRRAYNEQFF.

The CDR3 reads CASSYEGLTRVLPYGYTF. In DNA form, the CDR3 reads TGTGCCAGCAGTTATGAGGGGCTTACGCGCGTTCTCCCCTATGGCTACACCTTC. This rearrangement joins TRBV6-5 to TRBJ1-2; tentative D call: TRBD1 (5 bases). Trimming shortened V by 3 bases and J by 4 bases, and 24 bases separated the two germline ends. CDR3 size: 18 residues. Germline CDR1 MNHEY, CDR2 SVGAGI.

This rearrangement joins TRBV29-1 to TRBJ2-3; TRBD2 matches at 7 bases. With V trimmed by 5 bases and J by 9 bases, 11 bases remained unmatched. Germline V CDR1 and CDR2: SQVTM, ANQGSEA. The CDR3 runs 13 residues. The CDR3 DNA follows: TGCAGCGTTCGACATCGTGGGAGGGACACGCAGTATTTT. This encodes CSVRHRGRDTQYF.

This clonotype was detected only a few times. The CDR3 DNA reads as TGTGCCAGCAGTTTATACGGTCGGGGTTACAATGAGCAGTTCTTC. This translates into CASSLYGRGYNEQFF. The V and J genes are TRBV12-3 or TRBV12-4 and TRBJ2-1; weak D call: TRBD2 (5 bases). This CDR3 has 15 residues. Trimming shortened V by 2 bases and J by 4 bases, and 12 bases separated the two germline ends.